This entry lists 4 T cell receptor beta chains sequenced from one sample in a study of cytomegalovirus exposure and HLA in healthy donors. The PCR made use of 60 Vbeta and 13 Jbeta primers. Generated by immunoSEQ multiplex PCR, the TCRdb table keeps only in-frame clones and is missing some. The data hold 160,000 or so clones, with approximately 72% observed a single time. The material sequenced was PBMCs. Receptor source: a human donor in good health.

The V gene is TRBV15, the J gene TRBJ1-5; unclear D gene. This CDR3 spans 13 amino acids. V lost 0 bases, J lost 6 bases, and 6 bases lay in between. Per the germline V gene, CDR1 is LNHNV and CDR2 is YYDKDF (reference sequence). The CDR3 bases are TGTGCCACCAGCAGAGATCGTCCTCAGCCCCAGCATTTT. Translating gives CATSRDRPQPQHF.

The gene calls are TRBV10-3 and TRBJ2-2; 12 positions agree with TRBD2. V trimming: 2 bases; J trimming: 4 bases; junction bases outside the gene matches: 5. CDR3 length: 17 residues. CDR1 and CDR2 (germline): ENHRY, SYGVKD. CDR3 coding DNA: TGTGCCATCAGTGAGCCTAGCGGGGGGGCCGTCACCGGGGAGCTGTTTTTT. Its protein product is CAISEPSGGAVTGELFF.

The rearrangement links TRBV7-9 to TRBJ1-1, with D perhaps matching TRBD1 (6 bases). CDR1 is SEHNR and CDR2 is FQNEAQ in the germline V gene (reference sequence). V shed 5 bases and J shed 9 bases, with 13 bases lying between them. This CDR3 region has 12 residues. Here the CDR3 DNA reads TGTGCCAGCAGCCTGGGGACATCTCAAGCTTTCTTT. Residues: CASSLGTSQAFF.

This clone has only a few counts. This chain uses TRBV6-6 with TRBJ1-1; D gene unclear. The CDR3 sequence is 13 residues long. Per the germline V gene, CDR1 is MNHNY and CDR2 is SVGAGI (reference sequence). V lost 2 bases and J lost 1, with 5 bases in between. In DNA form, the CDR3 reads TGTGCCAGCAGTTACGCAGAGAACACTGAAGCTTTCTTT. Its protein product is CASSYAENTEAFF.